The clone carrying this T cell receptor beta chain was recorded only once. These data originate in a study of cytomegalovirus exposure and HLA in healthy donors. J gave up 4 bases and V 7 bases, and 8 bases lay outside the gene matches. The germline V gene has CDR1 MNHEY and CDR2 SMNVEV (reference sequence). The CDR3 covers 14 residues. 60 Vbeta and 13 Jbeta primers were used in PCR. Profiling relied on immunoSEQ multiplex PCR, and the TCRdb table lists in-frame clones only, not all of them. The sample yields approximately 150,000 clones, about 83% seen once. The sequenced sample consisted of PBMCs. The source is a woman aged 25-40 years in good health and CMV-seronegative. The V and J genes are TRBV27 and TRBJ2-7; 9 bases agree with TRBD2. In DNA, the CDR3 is TGTGCCAGCAACTCCCTAGCGGGGTTTTACGAGCAGTACTTC. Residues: CASNSLAGFYEQYF.